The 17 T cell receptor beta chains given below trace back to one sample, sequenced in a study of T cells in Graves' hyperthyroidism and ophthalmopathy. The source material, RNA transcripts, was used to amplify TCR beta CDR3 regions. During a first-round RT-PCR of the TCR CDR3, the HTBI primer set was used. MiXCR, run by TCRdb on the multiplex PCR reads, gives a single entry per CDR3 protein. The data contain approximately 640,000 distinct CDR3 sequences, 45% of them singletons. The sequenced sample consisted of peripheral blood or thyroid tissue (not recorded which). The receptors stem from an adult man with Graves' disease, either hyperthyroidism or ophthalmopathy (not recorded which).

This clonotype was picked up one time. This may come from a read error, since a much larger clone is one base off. CDR3 in amino acids: CASSTPRGGEKLFF. The CDR3 DNA reads as TGTGCCAGCAGCACTCCCCGGGGAGGAGAAAAACTGTTTTTT. V is TRBV7-9 and J is TRBJ1-4; D ambiguous. The CDR3 contains 14 residues. Between the trimmed V and J ends, which lost 5 bases and 8 bases, there was a span of 15 bases. Germline CDR1 is SEHNR and CDR2 is FQNEAQ (reference sequence).

CDR3 nucleotides: TGCCAACACGGCAATTCCAACACTGAAGCTTTCTTT. It codes for CQHGNSNTEAFF. This chain joins TRBV29-1 and TRBJ1-1; D call uncertain. CDR3 length: 12 amino acids. Germline-derived CDR1 and CDR2 are SQVTM and ANQGSEA.

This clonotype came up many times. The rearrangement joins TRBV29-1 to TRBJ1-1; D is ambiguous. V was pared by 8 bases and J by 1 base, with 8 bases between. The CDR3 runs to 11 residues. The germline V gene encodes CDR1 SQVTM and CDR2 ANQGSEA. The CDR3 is CSLYPNTEAFF. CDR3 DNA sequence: TGCAGCTTATACCCGAACACTGAAGCTTTCTTT.

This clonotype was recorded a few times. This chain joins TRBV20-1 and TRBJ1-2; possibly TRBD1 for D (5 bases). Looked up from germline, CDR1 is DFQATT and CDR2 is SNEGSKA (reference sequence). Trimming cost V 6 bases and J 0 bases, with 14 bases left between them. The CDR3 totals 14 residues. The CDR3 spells CSALPGRPNYGYTF. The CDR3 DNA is TGCAGTGCCCTACCAGGGCGACCTAACTATGGCTACACCTTC.

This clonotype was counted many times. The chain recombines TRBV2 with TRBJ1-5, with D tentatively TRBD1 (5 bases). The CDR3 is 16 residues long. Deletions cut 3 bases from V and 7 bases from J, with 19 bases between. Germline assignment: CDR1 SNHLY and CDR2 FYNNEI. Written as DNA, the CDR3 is TGTGCCAGCAGTGACGGGCGCGGGGCGAGTGGACAGCCCCAGCATTTT. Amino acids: CASSDGRGASGQPQHF.

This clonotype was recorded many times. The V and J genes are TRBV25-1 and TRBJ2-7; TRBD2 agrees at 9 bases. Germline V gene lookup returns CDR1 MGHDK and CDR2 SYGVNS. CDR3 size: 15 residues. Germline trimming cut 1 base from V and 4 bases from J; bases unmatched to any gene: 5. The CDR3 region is CASSEFGLASYEQYF. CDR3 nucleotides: TGTGCCAGCAGTGAATTTGGACTAGCGAGTTACGAGCAGTACTTC.

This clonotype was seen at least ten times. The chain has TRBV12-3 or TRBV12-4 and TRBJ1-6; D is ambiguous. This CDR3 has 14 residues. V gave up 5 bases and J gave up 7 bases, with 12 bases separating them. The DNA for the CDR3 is TGTGCCAGCAGTCCAGAGACTCACAATTCACCCCTCCACTTT. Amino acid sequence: CASSPETHNSPLHF.

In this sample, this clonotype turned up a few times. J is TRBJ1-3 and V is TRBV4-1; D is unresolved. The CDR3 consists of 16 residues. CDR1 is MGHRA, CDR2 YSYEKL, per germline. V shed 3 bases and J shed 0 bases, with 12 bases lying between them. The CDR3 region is CASSQYDISSGNTIYF. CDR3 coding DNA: TGCGCCAGCAGCCAGTATGACATCAGCTCTGGAAACACCATATATTTT.

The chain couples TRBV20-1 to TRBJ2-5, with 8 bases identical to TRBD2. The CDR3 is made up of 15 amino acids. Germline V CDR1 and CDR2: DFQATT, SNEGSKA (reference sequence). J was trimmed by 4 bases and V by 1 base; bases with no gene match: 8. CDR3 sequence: CSARAPLSGAETQYF. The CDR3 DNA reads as TGCAGTGCTAGAGCTCCTCTTAGCGGGGCAGAGACCCAGTACTTC.

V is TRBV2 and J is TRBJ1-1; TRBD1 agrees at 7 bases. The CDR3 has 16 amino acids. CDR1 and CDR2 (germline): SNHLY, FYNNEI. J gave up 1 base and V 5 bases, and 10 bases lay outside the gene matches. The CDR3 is CASSLVEGARNTEAFF. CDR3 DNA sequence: TGTGCCAGCAGTTTGGTGGAGGGGGCCCGGAACACTGAAGCTTTCTTT.

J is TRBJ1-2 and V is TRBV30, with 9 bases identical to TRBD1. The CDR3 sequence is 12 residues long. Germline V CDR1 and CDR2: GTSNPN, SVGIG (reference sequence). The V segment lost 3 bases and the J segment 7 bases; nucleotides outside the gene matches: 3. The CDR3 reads CAWSGDRAGYTF. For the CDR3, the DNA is TGTGCCTGGAGCGGGGACAGGGCTGGCTACACCTTC.

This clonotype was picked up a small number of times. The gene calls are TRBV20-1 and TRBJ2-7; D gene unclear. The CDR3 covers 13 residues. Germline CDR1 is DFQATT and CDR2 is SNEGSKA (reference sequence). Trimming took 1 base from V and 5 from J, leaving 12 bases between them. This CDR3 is CSARGPRLDEQYF. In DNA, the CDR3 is TGCAGTGCTAGAGGCCCCCGCCTCGACGAGCAGTACTTC.

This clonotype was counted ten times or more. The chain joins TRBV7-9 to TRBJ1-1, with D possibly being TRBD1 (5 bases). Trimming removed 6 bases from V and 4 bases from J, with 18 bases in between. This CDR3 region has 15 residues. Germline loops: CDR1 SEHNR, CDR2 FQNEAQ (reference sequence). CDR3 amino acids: CASSRRQGAGTEAFF. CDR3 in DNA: TGTGCCAGCAGTCGACGCCAGGGAGCGGGCACTGAAGCTTTCTTT.

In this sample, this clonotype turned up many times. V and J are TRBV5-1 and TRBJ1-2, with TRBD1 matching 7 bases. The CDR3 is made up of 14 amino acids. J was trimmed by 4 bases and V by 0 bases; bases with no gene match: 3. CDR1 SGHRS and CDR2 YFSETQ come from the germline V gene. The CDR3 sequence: CASSLATGSYGYTF. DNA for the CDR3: TGCGCCAGCAGCTTGGCGACAGGGTCCTATGGCTACACCTTC.

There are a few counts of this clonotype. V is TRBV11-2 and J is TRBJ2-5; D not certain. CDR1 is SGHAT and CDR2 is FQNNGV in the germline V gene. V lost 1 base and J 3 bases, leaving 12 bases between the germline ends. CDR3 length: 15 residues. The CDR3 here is CASSLVSTVKETQYF. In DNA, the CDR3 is TGTGCCAGCAGCTTAGTATCCACCGTAAAAGAGACCCAGTACTTC.

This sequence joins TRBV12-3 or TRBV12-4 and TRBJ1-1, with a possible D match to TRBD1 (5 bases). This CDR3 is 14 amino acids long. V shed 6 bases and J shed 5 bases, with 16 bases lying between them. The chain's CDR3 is CASRRDRARTEAFF. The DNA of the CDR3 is TGTGCCAGCAGACGGGACCGAGCGAGGACTGAAGCTTTCTTT.

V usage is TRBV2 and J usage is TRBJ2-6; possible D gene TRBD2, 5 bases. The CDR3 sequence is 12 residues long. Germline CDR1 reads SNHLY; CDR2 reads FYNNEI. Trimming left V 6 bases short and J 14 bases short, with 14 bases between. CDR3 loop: CASSYGEFFLTF. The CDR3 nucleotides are TGTGCCAGCAGCTACGGGGAATTCTTCCTGACTTTC.